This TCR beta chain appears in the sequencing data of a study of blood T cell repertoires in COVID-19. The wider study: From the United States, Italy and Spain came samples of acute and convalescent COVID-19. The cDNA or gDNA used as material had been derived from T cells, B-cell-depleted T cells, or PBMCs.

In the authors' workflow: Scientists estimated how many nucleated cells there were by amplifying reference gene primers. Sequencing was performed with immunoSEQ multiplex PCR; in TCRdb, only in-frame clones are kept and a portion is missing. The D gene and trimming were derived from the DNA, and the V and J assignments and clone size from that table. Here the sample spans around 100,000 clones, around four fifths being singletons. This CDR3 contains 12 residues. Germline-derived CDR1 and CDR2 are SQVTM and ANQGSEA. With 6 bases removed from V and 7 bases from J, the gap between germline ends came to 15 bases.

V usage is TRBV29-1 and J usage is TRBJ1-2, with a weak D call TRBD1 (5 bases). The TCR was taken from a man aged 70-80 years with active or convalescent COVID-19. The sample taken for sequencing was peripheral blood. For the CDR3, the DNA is TGCAGCGTGTACGCGGGGCCCGGTGGCTACACCTTC. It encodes CSVYAGPGGYTF.